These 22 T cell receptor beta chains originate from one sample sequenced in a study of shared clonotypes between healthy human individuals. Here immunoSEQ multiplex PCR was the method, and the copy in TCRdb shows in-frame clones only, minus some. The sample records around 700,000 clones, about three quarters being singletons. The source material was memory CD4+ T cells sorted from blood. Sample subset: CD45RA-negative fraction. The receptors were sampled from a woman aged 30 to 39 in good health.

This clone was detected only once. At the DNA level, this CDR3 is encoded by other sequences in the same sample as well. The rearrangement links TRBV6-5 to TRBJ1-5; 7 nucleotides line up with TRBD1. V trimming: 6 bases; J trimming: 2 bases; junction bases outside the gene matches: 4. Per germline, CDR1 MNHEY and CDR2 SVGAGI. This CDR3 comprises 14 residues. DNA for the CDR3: TGTGCCAGCAGCCTTGGACAGGGCAATCAGCCCCAGCATTTT. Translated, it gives CASSLGQGNQPQHF.

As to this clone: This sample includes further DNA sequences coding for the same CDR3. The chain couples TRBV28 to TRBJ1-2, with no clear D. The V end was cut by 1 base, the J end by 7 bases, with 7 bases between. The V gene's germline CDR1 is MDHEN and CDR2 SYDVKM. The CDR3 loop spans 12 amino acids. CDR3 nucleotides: TGTGCCAGCAGTTTATCTGGGGTTGGCTACACCTTC. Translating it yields CASSLSGVGYTF.

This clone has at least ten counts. The DNA of the CDR3 is TGTGCCAGCAGCCAAGCCAGGGACAGTCTTTTCTCCTACGAGCAGTACTTC. Its translation is CASSQARDSLFSYEQYF. The chain carries TRBV14 and TRBJ2-7; 7 positions match TRBD1. Germline V CDR1 and CDR2: SGHDN, FVKESK. J gave up 0 bases and V 1 base, and 9 bases lay outside the gene matches. This CDR3 is built from 17 residues.

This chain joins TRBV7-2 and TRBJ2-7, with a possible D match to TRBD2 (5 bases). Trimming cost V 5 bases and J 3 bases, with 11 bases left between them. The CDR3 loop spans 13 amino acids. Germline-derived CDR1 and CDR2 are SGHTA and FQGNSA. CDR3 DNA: TGTGCCAGCAGCCCGGGGATCAACTACGAGCAGTACTTC. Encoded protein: CASSPGINYEQYF.

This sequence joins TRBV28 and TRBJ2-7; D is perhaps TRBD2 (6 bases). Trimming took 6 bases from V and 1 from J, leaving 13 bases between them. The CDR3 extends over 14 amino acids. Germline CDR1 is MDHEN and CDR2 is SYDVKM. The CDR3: CASRRSSVSYEQYF. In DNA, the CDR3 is TGTGCCAGCAGGCGTTCTAGCGTTTCCTACGAGCAGTACTTC.

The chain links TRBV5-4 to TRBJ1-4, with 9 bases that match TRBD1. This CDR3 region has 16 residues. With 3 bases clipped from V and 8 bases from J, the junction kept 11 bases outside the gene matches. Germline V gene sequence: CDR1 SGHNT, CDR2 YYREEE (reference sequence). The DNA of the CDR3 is TGTGCCAGCAGCTCCTCGGCGGGACAGGGCGGCGAAAAACTGTTTTTT. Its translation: CASSSSAGQGGEKLFF.

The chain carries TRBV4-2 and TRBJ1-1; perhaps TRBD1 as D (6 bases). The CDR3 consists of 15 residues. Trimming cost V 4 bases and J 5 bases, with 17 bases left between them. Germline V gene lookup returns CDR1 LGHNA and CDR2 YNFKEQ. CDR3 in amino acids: CASSPFGGAGTEAFF. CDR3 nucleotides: TGTGCCAGCAGCCCCTTTGGGGGGGCCGGTACTGAAGCTTTCTTT.

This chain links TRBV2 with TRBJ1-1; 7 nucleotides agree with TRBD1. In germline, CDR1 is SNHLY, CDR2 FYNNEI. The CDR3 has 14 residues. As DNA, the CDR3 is TGTGGGACGACAGGGCCACGATTGAACACTGAAGCTTTCTTT. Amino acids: CGTTGPRLNTEAFF.

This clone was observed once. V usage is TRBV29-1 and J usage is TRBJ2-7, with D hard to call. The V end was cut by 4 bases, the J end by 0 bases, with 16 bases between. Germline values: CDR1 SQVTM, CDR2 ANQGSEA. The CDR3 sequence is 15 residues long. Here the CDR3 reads CSVAISGYYSYEQYF. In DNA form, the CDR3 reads TGCAGCGTTGCGATCTCTGGCTATTACTCCTACGAGCAGTACTTC.

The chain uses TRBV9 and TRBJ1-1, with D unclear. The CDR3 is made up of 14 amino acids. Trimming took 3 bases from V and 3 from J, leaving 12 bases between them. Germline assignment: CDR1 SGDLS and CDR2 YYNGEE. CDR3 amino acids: CASSATLGYTEAFF. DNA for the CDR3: TGTGCCAGCAGCGCGACACTAGGGTACACTGAAGCTTTCTTT.

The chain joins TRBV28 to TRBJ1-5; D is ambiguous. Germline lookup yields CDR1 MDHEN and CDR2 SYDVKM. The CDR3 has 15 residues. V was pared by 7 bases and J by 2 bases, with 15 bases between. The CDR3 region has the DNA TGTGCCAGCAAACGGGTAGCAAATGGCAATCAGCCCCAGCATTTT. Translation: CASKRVANGNQPQHF. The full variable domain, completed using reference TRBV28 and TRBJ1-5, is DVKVTQSSRYLVKRTGEKVFLECVQDMDHENMFWYRQDPGLGLRLIYFSYDVKMKEKGDIPEGYSVSREKKERFSLILESASTNQTSMYLCASKRVANGNQPQHFGDGTRLSIL.

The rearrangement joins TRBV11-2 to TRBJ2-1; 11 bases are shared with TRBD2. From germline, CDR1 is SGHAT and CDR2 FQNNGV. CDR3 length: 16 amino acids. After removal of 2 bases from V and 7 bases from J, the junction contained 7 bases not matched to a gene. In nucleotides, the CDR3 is TGTGCCAGCAGCTTAACCGGGCTAGCGGGAGGAAATGAGCAGTTCTTC. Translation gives CASSLTGLAGGNEQFF.

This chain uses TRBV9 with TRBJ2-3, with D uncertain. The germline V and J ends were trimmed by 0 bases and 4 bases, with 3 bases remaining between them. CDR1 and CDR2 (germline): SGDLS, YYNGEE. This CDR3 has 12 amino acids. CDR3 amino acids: CASSVEADTQYF. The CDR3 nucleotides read TGTGCCAGCAGCGTAGAGGCAGATACGCAGTATTTT.

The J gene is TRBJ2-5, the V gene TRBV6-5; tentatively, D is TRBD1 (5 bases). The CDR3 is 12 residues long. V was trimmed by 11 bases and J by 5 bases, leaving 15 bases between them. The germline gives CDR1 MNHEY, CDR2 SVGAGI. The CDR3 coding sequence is TGTGCCGTCCAGGGCACGGGTGAGACCCAGTACTTC. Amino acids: CAVQGTGETQYF.

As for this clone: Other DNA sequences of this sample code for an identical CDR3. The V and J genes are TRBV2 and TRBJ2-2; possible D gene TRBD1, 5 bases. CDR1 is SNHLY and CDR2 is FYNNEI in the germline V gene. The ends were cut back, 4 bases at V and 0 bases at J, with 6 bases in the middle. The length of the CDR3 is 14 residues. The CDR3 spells CASSVTANTGELFF. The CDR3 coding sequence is TGTGCCAGCAGTGTGACAGCGAACACCGGGGAGCTGTTTTTT.

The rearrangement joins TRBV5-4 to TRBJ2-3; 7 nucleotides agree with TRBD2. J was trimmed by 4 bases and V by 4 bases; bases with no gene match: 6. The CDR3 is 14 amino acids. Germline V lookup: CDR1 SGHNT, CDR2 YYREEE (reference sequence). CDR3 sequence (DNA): TGTGCCAGCAGCCCCGGGGGGTCGCCAGATACGCAGTATTTT. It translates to CASSPGGSPDTQYF. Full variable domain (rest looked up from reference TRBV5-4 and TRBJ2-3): ETGVTQSPTHLIKTRGQQVTLRCSSQSGHNTVSWYQQALGQGPQFIFQYYREEENGRGNFPPRFSGLQFPNYSSELNVNALELDDSALYLCASSPGGSPDTQYFGPGTRLTVL.

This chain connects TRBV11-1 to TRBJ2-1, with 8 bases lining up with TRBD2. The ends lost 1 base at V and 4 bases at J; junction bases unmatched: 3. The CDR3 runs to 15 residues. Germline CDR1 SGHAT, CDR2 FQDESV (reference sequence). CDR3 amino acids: CASSLVLAVYNEQFF. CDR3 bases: TGTGCCAGCAGCTTAGTACTAGCGGTTTACAATGAGCAGTTCTTC.

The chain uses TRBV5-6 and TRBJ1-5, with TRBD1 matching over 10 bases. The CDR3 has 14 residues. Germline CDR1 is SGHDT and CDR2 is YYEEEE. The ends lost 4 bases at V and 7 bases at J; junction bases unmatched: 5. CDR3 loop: CASSHRDRGQPQHF. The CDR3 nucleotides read TGTGCCAGCAGCCACAGGGACAGGGGCCAGCCCCAGCATTTT.

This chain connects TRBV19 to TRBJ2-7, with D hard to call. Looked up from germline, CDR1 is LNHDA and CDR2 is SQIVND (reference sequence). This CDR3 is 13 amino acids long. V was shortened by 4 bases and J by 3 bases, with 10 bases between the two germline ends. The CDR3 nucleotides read TGTGCCAGTAGTAGGCAGGCTGACTACGAGCAGTACTTC. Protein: CASSRQADYEQYF. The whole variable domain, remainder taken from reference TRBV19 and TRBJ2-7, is DGGITQSPKYLFRKEGQNVTLSCEQNLNHDAMYWYRQDPGQGLRLIYYSQIVNDFQKGDIAEGYSVSREKKESFPLTVTSAQKNPTAFYLCASSRQADYEQYFGPGTRLTVT.

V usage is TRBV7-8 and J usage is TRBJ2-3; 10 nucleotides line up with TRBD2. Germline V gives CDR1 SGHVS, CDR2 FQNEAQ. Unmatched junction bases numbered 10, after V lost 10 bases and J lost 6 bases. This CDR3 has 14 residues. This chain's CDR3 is CATKSGRGFDTQYF. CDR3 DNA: TGTGCCACCAAAAGCGGGAGGGGCTTCGATACGCAGTATTTT.

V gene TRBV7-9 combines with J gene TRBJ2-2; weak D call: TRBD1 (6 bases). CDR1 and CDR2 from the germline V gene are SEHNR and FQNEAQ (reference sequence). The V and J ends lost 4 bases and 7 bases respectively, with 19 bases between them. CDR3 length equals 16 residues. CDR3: CASSSEGGALYGELFF. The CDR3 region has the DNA TGTGCCAGCAGCTCCGAAGGGGGTGCCCTATACGGGGAGCTGTTTTTT.

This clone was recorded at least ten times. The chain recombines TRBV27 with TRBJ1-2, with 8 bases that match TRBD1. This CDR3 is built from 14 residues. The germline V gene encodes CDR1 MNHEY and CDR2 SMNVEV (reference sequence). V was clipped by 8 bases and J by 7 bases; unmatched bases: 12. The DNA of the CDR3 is TGTGCCAGCTCTGCCGAGACAGGGGCGTCTGGCTACACCTTC. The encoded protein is CASSAETGASGYTF.